This T cell receptor (beta chain) derives from a study of control samples from healthy donors and cancer patients. The CDR3 loop spans 14 amino acids. Trimming stripped 5 bases from V and 4 bases from J, with 9 bases between. The germline V gene encodes CDR1 MDHEN and CDR2 SYDVKM. Profiling relied on immunoSEQ multiplex PCR, and the TCRdb table lists in-frame clones only, not all of them. The sample has about 270,000 clones; more than 65% are singletons. The sequence came from an older woman with lung cancer. The chain employs TRBV28 and TRBJ2-6; D gene unclear. The sequenced material came from PBMCs. CDR3 sequence reads: CASSPPGGANVLTF. CDR3 coding DNA: TGTGCCAGCAGTCCCCCAGGAGGGGCCAACGTCCTGACTTTC.